This T cell receptor (beta chain) was retrieved from a study of T cell responses to AZD1222 COVID-19 vaccine. About the study: Samples with a second dose at about 4 or about 12 weeks were pooled together.

Overall study findings and caveats: Repertoires were collected only later (after the peak T cell response had occurred). Nearly half of spike-specific TCRs reportedly target variant regions that are unmutated in the B.1.351 and B.1.1.7 variants.

Sequenced by immunoSEQ multiplex PCR; TCRdb stores in-frame clones only, minus some. The table shows 120,000 or so clones, with over 80% occurring only once. Worth noting for this clone: The antigen is undetermined.

Deletions cut 4 bases from V and 8 bases from J, with 16 bases between. Germline V gene lookup returns CDR1 SGHRS and CDR2 YFSETQ. The CDR3 contains 15 residues. V usage is TRBV5-1 and J usage is TRBJ1-6; possible D gene TRBD1, 5 bases. The origin of this receptor is an adult in good health. Sequenced material: peripheral blood, taken on day 0 of AZD1222 vaccination. The CDR3: CASSLGEGSYSPLHF. The CDR3 nucleotides are TGCGCCAGCAGCCTCGGGGAGGGGAGTTATTCACCCCTCCACTTT.